This TCR beta chain was found in a study of blood T cell repertoires in COVID-19. Study background: PBMCs, B-cell-depleted T cells, or T cells were the source of the cDNA or gDNA that made up the material.

The CDR3 runs to 14 residues. The germline V and J ends were trimmed by 0 bases and 2 bases, with 9 bases remaining between them. CDR1 is SGHRS, CDR2 YFSETQ, per germline. Per the original methods: Nucleated cell counts were estimated from reference gene primer amplification. Sequencing used immunoSEQ multiplex PCR; TCRdb keeps in-frame clones, though not all of them. That table furnishes V, J and clone size, whereas the DNA furnished D and trimming. The sample gives roughly 160,000 clones, around four fifths of which show up once; approximately 7.6% is in the top ten. The sequenced sample was peripheral blood. The receptor's source is a woman of 80 years or more with COVID-19, enrolled during active disease. The rearrangement uses TRBV5-1 and TRBJ2-7; D call uncertain. The CDR3 reads CASSLGGIPYEQYF. The CDR3 DNA reads TGCGCCAGCAGCTTGGGTGGCATTCCCTACGAGCAGTACTTC.